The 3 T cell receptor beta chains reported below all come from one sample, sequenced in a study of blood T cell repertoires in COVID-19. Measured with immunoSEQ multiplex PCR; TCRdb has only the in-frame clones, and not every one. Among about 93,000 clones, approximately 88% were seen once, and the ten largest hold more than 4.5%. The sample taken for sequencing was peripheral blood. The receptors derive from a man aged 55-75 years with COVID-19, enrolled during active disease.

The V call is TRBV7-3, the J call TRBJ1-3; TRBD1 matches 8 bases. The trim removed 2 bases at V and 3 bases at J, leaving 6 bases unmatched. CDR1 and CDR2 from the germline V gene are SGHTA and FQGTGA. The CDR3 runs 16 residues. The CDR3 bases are TGTGCCAGCAGCTTATCAGGGGGCGGTGGTGGAAACACCATATATTTT. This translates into CASSLSGGGGGNTIYF.

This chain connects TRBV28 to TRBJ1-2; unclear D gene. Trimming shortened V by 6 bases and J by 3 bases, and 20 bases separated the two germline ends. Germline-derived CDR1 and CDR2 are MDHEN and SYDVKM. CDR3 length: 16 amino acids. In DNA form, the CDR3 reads TGTGCCAGCAGGCTCCCTTCGACCCGACGGGACTATGGCTACACCTTC. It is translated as CASRLPSTRRDYGYTF.

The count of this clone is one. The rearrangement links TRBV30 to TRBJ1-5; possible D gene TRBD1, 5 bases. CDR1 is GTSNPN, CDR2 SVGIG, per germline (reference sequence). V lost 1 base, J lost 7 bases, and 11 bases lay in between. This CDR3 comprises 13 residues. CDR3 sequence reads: CAWSASRGQPQHF. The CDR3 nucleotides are TGTGCCTGGAGTGCTTCAAGGGGACAGCCCCAGCATTTT.